This entry features one TCR beta chain sequence. Its antigen is still unknown. Using immunoSEQ multiplex PCR, the repertoire was profiled, and TCRdb retains in-frame clones only, with some absent. The table has approximately 110,000 clones, around nine tenths seen once; the top ten hold 2% to 2.5%. This entry is derived from a study of T cell responses to AZD1222 COVID-19 vaccine. Study-wide results and limits: Increased Spike-specific TCR breadth and depth were observed after two AZD1222 doses. Nearly half of the spike-specific TCRs reportedly recognize variant regions that carry no mutations.

CDR1 is MNHEY, CDR2 SMNVEV, per germline (reference sequence). Trimming cost V 5 bases and J 4 bases; bases outside gene matches: 8. The CDR3 is 14 residues long. This chain joins TRBV27 and TRBJ2-7; 7 bases agree with TRBD1. The sequenced sample was peripheral blood, obtained 28 days after the second AZD1222 dose. The source is an adult who received the AZD1222 COVID-19 vaccine. In nucleotides, the CDR3 is TGTGCCAGCAGTCGCCAGGGGGTGGGTTACGAGCAGTACTTC. Encoded protein: CASSRQGVGYEQYF.